The next 4 T cell receptor beta chains were all read from a single sample in a study of T cells after yellow fever vaccination. Via MiXCR, TCRdb re-called the 5' RACE reads, giving one row per CDR3 protein. The table records 120,000 or so distinct CDR3 sequences, 12% to 15% of them present only once. The specimen was CD8+ T cells sorted from PBMCs, collected 5 days after the yellow fever booster vaccination. Every receptor here comes from a man younger than 30 who received the YFV17D yellow fever vaccine.

This clonotype has a count of ten or more. The rearrangement uses TRBV7-9 and TRBJ1-6; 9 bases match TRBD1. CDR3 length: 14 residues. The V segment lost 6 bases and the J segment 11 bases; nucleotides outside the gene matches: 8. Germline loops: CDR1 SEHNR, CDR2 FQNEAQ (reference sequence). CDR3 sequence: CASSLQGAFPPLHF. In nucleotides, the CDR3 is TGTGCCAGCAGTTTACAGGGGGCATTTCCACCCCTCCACTTT.

V usage is TRBV4-1 and J usage is TRBJ1-6; 10 positions match TRBD1. J gave up 9 bases and V 4 bases, and 3 bases lay outside the gene matches. Per germline, CDR1 MGHRA and CDR2 YSYEKL. This CDR3 has 14 amino acids. The CDR3 DNA is TGCGCCAGCAGCCGGGACAGGGGTTTTTCACCCCTCCACTTT. Amino acids: CASSRDRGFSPLHF.

This clonotype has just a few counts. J is TRBJ2-5 and V is TRBV4-2, with a tentative D call TRBD2 (7 bases). The CDR3 extends over 13 amino acids. Germline loops: CDR1 LGHNA, CDR2 YNFKEQ. Trimming cost V 5 bases and J 5 bases, with 12 bases left between them. The CDR3 DNA is TGTGCCAGCAGCACTAGGGGGGGGGAGACCCAGTACTTC. This translates into CASSTRGGETQYF.

This clonotype was seen a few times. This chain joins TRBV11-2 and TRBJ2-3, with TRBD2 as a possible D gene (7 bases). This CDR3 region has 16 residues. The V gene lost 5 bases and the J gene lost 5 bases, with 20 bases spanning the gap. Germline V gene sequence: CDR1 SGHAT, CDR2 FQNNGV. CDR3 amino acids: CASSRRWGGPGDTQYF. CDR3 coding DNA: TGTGCCAGCAGCCGTCGATGGGGGGGCCCTGGAGATACGCAGTATTTT. Full variable domain (rest looked up from reference TRBV11-2 and TRBJ2-3): EAGVAQSPRYKIIEKRQSVAFWCNPISGHATLYWYQQILGQGPKLLIQFQNNGVVDDSQLPKDRFSAERLKGVDSTLKIQPAKLEDSAVYLCASSRRWGGPGDTQYFGPGTRLTVL.